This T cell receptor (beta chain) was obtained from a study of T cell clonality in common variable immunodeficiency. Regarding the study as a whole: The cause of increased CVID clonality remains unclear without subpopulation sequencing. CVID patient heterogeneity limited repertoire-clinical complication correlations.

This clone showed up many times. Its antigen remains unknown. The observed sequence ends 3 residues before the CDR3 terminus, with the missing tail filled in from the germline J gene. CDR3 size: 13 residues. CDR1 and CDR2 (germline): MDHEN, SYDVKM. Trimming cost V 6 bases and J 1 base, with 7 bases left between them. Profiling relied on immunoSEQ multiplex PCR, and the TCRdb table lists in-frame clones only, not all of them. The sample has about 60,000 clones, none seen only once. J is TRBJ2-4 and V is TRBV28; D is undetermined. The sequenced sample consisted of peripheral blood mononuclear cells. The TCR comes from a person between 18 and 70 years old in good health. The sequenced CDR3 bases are TGTGCCAGCAGGCCTACGGCCAAAAACATT. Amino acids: CASRPTAKNI. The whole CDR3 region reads CASRPTAKNIQYF.